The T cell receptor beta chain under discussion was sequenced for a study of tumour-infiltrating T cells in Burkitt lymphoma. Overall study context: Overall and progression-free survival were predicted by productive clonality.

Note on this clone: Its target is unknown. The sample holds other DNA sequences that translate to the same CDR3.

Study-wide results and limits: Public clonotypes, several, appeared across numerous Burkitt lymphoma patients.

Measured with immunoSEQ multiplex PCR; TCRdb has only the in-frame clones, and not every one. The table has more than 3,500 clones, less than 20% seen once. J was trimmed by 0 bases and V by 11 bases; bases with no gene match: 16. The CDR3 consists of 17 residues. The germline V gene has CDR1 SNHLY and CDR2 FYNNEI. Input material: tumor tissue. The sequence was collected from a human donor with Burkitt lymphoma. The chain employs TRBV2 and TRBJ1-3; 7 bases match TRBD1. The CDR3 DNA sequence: TGTGCCGTCCGGGACAGCGGCTCACCCAGCTCTGGAAACACCATATATTTT. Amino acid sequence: CAVRDSGSPSSGNTIYF. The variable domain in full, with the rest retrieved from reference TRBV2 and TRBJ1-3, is EPEVTQTPSHQVTQMGQEVILRCVPISNHLYFYWYRQILGQKVEFLVSFYNNEISEKSEIFDDQFSVERPDGSNFTLKIRSTKLEDSAMYFCAVRDSGSPSSGNTIYFGEGSWLTVV.